These T cell receptor beta chains were read from a single sample in a study of identifying expanded T cells in peripheral blood. Measured with immunoSEQ multiplex PCR; TCRdb has only the in-frame clones, and not every one. This sample has about 78,000 clones; roughly 91% occur once, and the top ten carry around 20%. The sample was blood. The source of these receptors is a person between 18 and 75 years old in good health. Both conserved end residues are part of each CDR3. D genes are given only for firm matches. Size tells how often a clone was seen (once, few, many) or the class of an expanded clone, and some rows leave it out.

J gene	D gene	V gene	clone size	CDR3 protein	CDR3 DNA
TRBJ2-7	-	TRBV18	-	CASSPQAYPNEQYF	TGTGCCAGCTCACCACAGGCTTACCCTAACGAGCAGTACTTC
TRBJ1-2	-	TRBV30	few	CAWSGSSGYTF	TGTGCCTGGAGCGGATCATCTGGCTACACCTTC
TRBJ2-3	-	TRBV6-5	few	CASSRSGPTDTQYF	TGTGCCAGCAGCCGTTCGGGGCCGACGGATACGCAGTATTTT
TRBJ1-6	TRBD1	TRBV2	-	CASSAGTGQNSPLHF	TGTGCCAGCAGTGCCGGGACAGGACAAAATTCACCCCTCCACTTT
TRBJ2-7	-	TRBV7-6	-	CASSTQVGRVDEQYF	TGTGCCAGCAGCACCCAAGTAGGCAGGGTAGACGAGCAGTACTTC
TRBJ2-7	TRBD2	TRBV7-8	-	CASSVNPTSGGKLSYEQYF	TGTGCCAGCAGCGTTAACCCGACTAGCGGGGGGAAATTATCCTACGAGCAGTACTTC
TRBJ1-4	-	TRBV18	-	CASSPREKLFF	TGTGCCAGCTCACCGAGGGAAAAACTGTTTTTT
TRBJ1-1	-	TRBV10-3	-	CAISDPRAPSNTEAFF	TGTGCCATCAGTGACCCGCGGGCCCCATCGAACACTGAAGCTTTCTTT
TRBJ1-4	TRBD1	TRBV19	-	CASSKLGQGAEELFF	TGTGCCAGTAGCAAACTGGGACAGGGGGCGGAAGAACTGTTTTTT
TRBJ2-3	-	TRBV19	-	CASSWRGGDRTDTQYF	TGTGCCAGTAGTTGGCGAGGGGGGGACCGCACAGATACGCAGTATTTT
TRBJ2-1	-	TRBV5-1	-	CASSLDGGNYNEQFF	TGCGCCAGCAGCTTGGATGGCGGGAACTACAATGAGCAGTTCTTC
TRBJ1-2	-	TRBV19	-	CASSIFPGLVYYGYTF	TGTGCCAGTAGTATATTCCCAGGCCTAGTTTACTATGGCTACACCTTC
TRBJ1-5	-	TRBV28	-	CASSRPGSAAVVNQPQHF	TGTGCCAGCAGTCGGCCGGGGAGTGCGGCGGTTGTCAATCAGCCCCAGCATTTT
TRBJ1-1	-	TRBV7-6	once	CASSLVGFNEAFF	TGTGCCAGCAGCTTAGTCGGTTTTAATGAAGCTTTCTTT
TRBJ2-3	-	TRBV5-1	-	CASSLVGDLTDTQYF	TGCGCCAGCAGCTTGGTAGGGGATCTCACAGATACGCAGTATTTT
TRBJ1-1	TRBD1	TRBV2	-	CASSAEQGGNEAFF	TGTGCCAGCAGCGCAGAACAGGGGGGAAATGAAGCTTTCTTT
TRBJ1-2	-	TRBV28	-	CASSFKGYGYTF	TGTGCCAGCAGTTTCAAAGGGTACGGCTACACCTTC
TRBJ2-7	TRBD1	TRBV5-1	-	CASSLIPGQGYEQYF	TGCGCCAGCAGTCTGATACCGGGACAGGGTTACGAGCAGTACTTC
TRBJ1-1	TRBD1	TRBV11-2	-	CASSLGLGQTEAFF	TGTGCCAGCAGCTTAGGTTTGGGACAGACTGAAGCTTTCTTT
TRBJ1-1	TRBD1	TRBV19	few	CASSIETGRTEAFF	TGTGCCAGTAGTATCGAGACAGGGAGGACTGAAGCTTTCTTT
TRBJ2-5	-	TRBV4-3	-	CASSQDFMRGGETQYF	TGCGCCAGCAGCCAAGATTTCATGAGGGGTGGAGAGACCCAGTACTTC
TRBJ1-1	-	TRBV7-2	once	CASSPTLTEAFF	TGTGCCAGCAGCCCCACACTCACTGAAGCTTTCTTT
TRBJ1-3	TRBD1	TRBV4-3	-	CASSPGRGRLRNTIYF	TGCGCCAGCAGCCCGGGGAGGGGGCGGCTGAGAAACACCATATATTTT
TRBJ2-1	-	TRBV7-9	-	CASSPKVGAAGAFYNEQFF	TGTGCCAGCAGCCCAAAAGTCGGGGCGGCAGGGGCATTCTACAATGAGCAGTTCTTC
TRBJ2-7	-	TRBV18	-	CASSPPERYDGEQYF	TGTGCCAGCTCACCACCGGAGAGATACGATGGCGAGCAGTACTTC
TRBJ1-1	-	TRBV30	-	CAWRSVGRRNTEAFF	TGTGCCTGGAGATCTGTCGGGAGGCGGAACACTGAAGCTTTCTTT
TRBJ2-5	-	TRBV10-2	-	CATRGGGKETQYF	TGCGCCACCCGGGGAGGTGGGAAGGAGACCCAGTACTTC
TRBJ2-3	-	TRBV18	-	CASSPITDTQYF	TGTGCCAGCTCACCTATAACAGATACGCAGTATTTT
TRBJ1-5	-	TRBV11-3	-	CASSLVVRRTHQPQHF	TGTGCCAGCAGCTTAGTCGTCCGCCGTACCCATCAGCCCCAGCATTTT
TRBJ1-2	-	TRBV5-4	-	CASLSWDFKRVGYTF	TGTGCCAGCCTATCATGGGACTTCAAGAGGGTTGGCTACACCTTC
TRBJ2-3	TRBD2	TRBV7-2	once	CASSPRRGALTDTQYF	TGTGCCAGCAGCCCGCGGCGGGGGGCCCTCACAGATACGCAGTATTTT
TRBJ1-6	TRBD1	TRBV6-1	-	CAARQAGGYNSPLHF	TGTGCAGCTAGACAGGCAGGGGGTTATAATTCACCCCTCCACTTT
TRBJ1-1	-	TRBV6-6	-	CASSEGPWTEAFF	TGTGCCTCCTCGGAGGGCCCCTGGACTGAAGCTTTCTTT
TRBJ2-2	-	TRBV11-2	-	CASSLVRGYRTGELFF	TGTGCCAGCAGCTTAGTGCGGGGTTACCGCACCGGGGAGCTGTTTTTT
TRBJ2-1	TRBD2	TRBV28	-	CASSFSRRLAGAPIYNEQFF	TGTGCCAGCAGTTTCTCCCGTCGGCTAGCGGGGGCCCCGATATACAATGAGCAGTTCTTC
TRBJ1-2	-	TRBV29-1	-	CSVEEDDRIYGYTF	TGCAGCGTTGAAGAAGACGACAGGATCTATGGCTACACCTTC
TRBJ1-5	TRBD1	TRBV6-4	-	CAGRRTTGDRFNQPQHF	TGTGCCGGCCGAAGGACCACCGGGGACAGATTCAATCAGCCCCAGCATTTT
TRBJ1-2	TRBD1	TRBV18	-	CASSPTGTGNGYTF	TGTGCCAGCTCACCCACCGGGACAGGGAATGGCTACACCTTC
TRBJ1-2	-	TRBV19	-	CASSSLGEDYGYTF	TGTGCCAGTAGTTCGTTGGGGGAGGACTATGGCTACACCTTC
TRBJ1-2	TRBD1	TRBV7-2	-	CASSFDRGLYGYTF	TGTGCCAGCAGCTTCGACAGGGGGCTATATGGCTACACCTTC
TRBJ1-2	-	TRBV4-3	-	CASSQGYERNYGYTF	TGCGCCAGCAGCCAAGGGTACGAACGAAACTATGGCTACACCTTC
TRBJ2-1	-	TRBV4-3	-	CASSQEMTDEQFF	TGCGCCAGCAGCCAAGAGATGACGGATGAGCAGTTCTTC
TRBJ2-7	-	TRBV7-9	-	CASSSRHLTYEQYF	TGTGCCAGCAGCTCCCGTCACTTAACCTACGAGCAGTACTTC
TRBJ1-4	-	TRBV11-3	-	CASSSPRGLEEKLFF	TGTGCCAGCAGCTCTCCCCGGGGGCTAGAGGAAAAACTGTTTTTT
TRBJ1-5	-	TRBV2	-	CASRSRVFQPQHF	TGTGCCAGCAGAAGTAGGGTTTTCCAGCCCCAGCATTTT
TRBJ1-4	-	TRBV28	-	CASKVVGQPTFGTNEKLFF	TGTGCCAGCAAGGTGGTCGGGCAGCCGACCTTCGGTACTAATGAAAAACTGTTTTTT
TRBJ2-1	TRBD1	TRBV7-8	-	CASSLAGTGVHNEQFF	TGTGCCAGCAGCTTAGCCGGGACAGGAGTTCACAATGAGCAGTTCTTC
TRBJ1-2	TRBD1	TRBV7-9	once	CASSLGQALGGYTF	TGTGCCAGCAGTCTTGGACAGGCGTTGGGGGGCTACACCTTC
TRBJ1-5	TRBD1	TRBV19	-	CASTTGNQPQHF	TGTGCCAGTACGACAGGGAATCAGCCCCAGCATTTT
TRBJ2-7	TRBD1	TRBV7-8	-	CASSSPPRTGGLYEQYF	TGTGCCAGCAGCTCCCCCCCTCGGACAGGGGGCCTCTACGAGCAGTACTTC
TRBJ2-7	-	TRBV2	-	CASSEYQGYEQYF	TGTGCCAGCAGTGAATATCAAGGGTACGAGCAGTACTTC
TRBJ1-1	TRBD1	TRBV7-9	few	CASSFTGEAEAFF	TGTGCCAGCAGCTTTACAGGGGAGGCTGAAGCTTTCTTT
TRBJ2-5	TRBD1	TRBV4-1	-	CASSQSGGQETQYF	TGCGCCAGCAGCCAGTCAGGGGGCCAAGAGACCCAGTACTTC
TRBJ1-3	-	TRBV19	-	CASSILGRFLFSGNTIYF	TGTGCCAGTAGTATACTGGGAAGGTTCCTATTCTCTGGAAACACCATATATTTT
TRBJ1-2	-	TRBV11-2	-	CASSLDWQRGSGYTF	TGTGCCAGCAGCTTAGATTGGCAGCGGGGAAGTGGCTACACCTTC